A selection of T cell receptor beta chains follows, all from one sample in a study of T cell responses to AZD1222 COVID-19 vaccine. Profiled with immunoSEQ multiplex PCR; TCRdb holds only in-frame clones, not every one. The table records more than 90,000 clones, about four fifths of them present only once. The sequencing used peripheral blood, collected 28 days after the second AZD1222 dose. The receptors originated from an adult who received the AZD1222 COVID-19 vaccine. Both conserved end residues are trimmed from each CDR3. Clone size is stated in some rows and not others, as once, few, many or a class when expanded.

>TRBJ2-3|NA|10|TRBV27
ASSSRGNTQY
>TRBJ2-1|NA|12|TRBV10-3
AIGGSGGHNEQF
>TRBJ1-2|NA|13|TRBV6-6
ASSSTGTGSLGYT
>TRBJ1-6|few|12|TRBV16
ASSQAHSNSPLH
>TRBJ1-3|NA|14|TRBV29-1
SVVSPAPHSGNTIY
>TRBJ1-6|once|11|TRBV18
ASSAENNSPLH
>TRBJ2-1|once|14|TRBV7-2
ASSLGGGRAGDEQF
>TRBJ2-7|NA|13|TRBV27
ASSLILSSSYEQY
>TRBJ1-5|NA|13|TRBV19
ASSGGQFRNQPQH
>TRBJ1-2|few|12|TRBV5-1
ASSSEGSTYGYT
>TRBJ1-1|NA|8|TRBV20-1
SADAYEAF
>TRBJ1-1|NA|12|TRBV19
ASSTIGQGTEAF
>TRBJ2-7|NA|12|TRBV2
ASKVGTGSGEQY
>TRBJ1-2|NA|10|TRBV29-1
SVTDTNYGYT
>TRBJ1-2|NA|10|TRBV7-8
ASSRWEGGYT
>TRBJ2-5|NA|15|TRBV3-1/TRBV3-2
ASSRQPLRVFQETQY
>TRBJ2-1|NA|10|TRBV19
ASSIDIEEQF
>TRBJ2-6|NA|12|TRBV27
ASREGSGANVLT
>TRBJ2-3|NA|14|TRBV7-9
ASSPWHSFGTDTQY
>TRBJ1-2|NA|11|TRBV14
ASSQGLDYGYT